These 8 T cell receptor beta chains came from one sample sequenced in a study of cytomegalovirus exposure and HLA in healthy donors. Primers included in the PCR were 60 Vbeta and 13 Jbeta primers. Clones were sequenced by immunoSEQ multiplex PCR, and TCRdb holds only the in-frame ones, with some missing. The table lists about 120,000 clones, roughly 80% of them singletons. Sequencing was performed on PBMCs. The receptors were sampled from a man aged 50 or older in good health and CMV-seronegative.

The CDR3 protein is CATQAGKGIEKLFF. The DNA of the CDR3 is TGTGCCACCCAGGCCGGGAAAGGAATTGAAAAACTGTTTTTT. V and J are TRBV10-3 and TRBJ1-4; D remains ambiguous. This CDR3 contains 14 residues. The V gene's germline CDR1 is ENHRY and CDR2 SYGVKD. V was trimmed by 10 bases and J by 7 bases, leaving 19 bases between them.

The chain carries TRBV2 and TRBJ2-5; 8 nucleotides line up with TRBD2. Trimming at V came to 7 bases and at J to 5 bases, leaving 15 bases not matched to a gene. The CDR3 is made up of 16 amino acids. From germline, CDR1 is SNHLY and CDR2 FYNNEI. CDR3 residues: CASIRSAGGLRETQYF. The CDR3, as DNA: TGTGCCAGCATCCGGTCGGCGGGAGGATTGAGGGAGACCCAGTACTTC.

The V gene is TRBV5-8, the J gene TRBJ2-1; 7 bases are shared with TRBD2. V was pared by 4 bases and J by 0 bases, with 10 bases of the junction left unmatched. The CDR3 length is 17 residues. The V gene's germline CDR1 is SGHTS and CDR2 YDEGEE. CDR3 nucleotides: TGTGCCAGCAGCCTATTCGGGGGGTTGGCCTCCTACAATGAGCAGTTCTTC. Translation gives CASSLFGGLASYNEQFF. Full variable domain (remainder filled in from reference TRBV5-8 and TRBJ2-1): EAGVTQSPTHLIKTRGQQATLRCSPISGHTSVYWYQQALGLGLQFLLWYDEGEERNRGNFPPRFSGRQFPNYSSELNVNALELEDSALYLCASSLFGGLASYNEQFFGPGTRLTVL.

This clone was detected a few times. The chain uses TRBV6-5 and TRBJ1-6; D remains ambiguous. V was pared by 4 bases and J by 0 bases, with 10 bases between. CDR1 is MNHEY and CDR2 is SVGAGI in the germline V gene. The CDR3 is made up of 16 amino acids. The CDR3 sequence: CASSFFGSSYNSPLHF. CDR3 sequence (DNA): TGTGCCAGCAGTTTCTTCGGTAGCTCCTATAATTCACCCCTCCACTTT.

This chain links TRBV5-1 with TRBJ1-2, with D uncertain. CDR1 SGHRS and CDR2 YFSETQ come from the germline V gene. The CDR3 is 13 residues long. V was cut by 4 bases and J by 6 bases, with 13 bases left in between. The DNA for the CDR3 is TGCGCCAGCAGCGTCGTCAGCGAACATGGCTACACCTTC. Residues: CASSVVSEHGYTF.

The CDR3 loop reads CASSQERVYNEQFF. The CDR3 nucleotides are TGCGCCAGCAGCCAAGAGCGAGTCTACAATGAGCAGTTCTTC. The rearrangement links TRBV4-1 to TRBJ2-1, with D unresolved. The CDR3 is 14 amino acids. The germline V and J ends were trimmed by 0 bases and 3 bases, with 6 bases remaining between them. Germline-derived CDR1 and CDR2 are MGHRA and YSYEKL.

The J gene is TRBJ2-5, the V gene TRBV9; D may be TRBD1 (6 bases). Trimming removed 4 bases from V and 2 bases from J, with 18 bases in between. Germline V lookup: CDR1 SGDLS, CDR2 YYNGEE. The CDR3 extends over 16 amino acids. The CDR3 reads CASSPDDGQFQETQYF. The CDR3 DNA reads TGTGCCAGCAGCCCAGATGACGGACAGTTTCAAGAGACCCAGTACTTC. Full variable domain (remainder filled in from reference TRBV9 and TRBJ2-5): DSGVTQTPKHLITATGQRVTLRCSPRSGDLSVYWYQQSLDQGLQFLIQYYNGEERAKGNILERFSAQQFPDLHSELNLSSLELGDSALYFCASSPDDGQFQETQYFGPGTRLLVL.

The chain links TRBV5-8 to TRBJ1-1; D is undetermined. CDR1 is SGHTS, CDR2 YDEGEE, per germline. V lost 0 bases and J lost 5, with 11 bases in between. This CDR3 is 14 amino acids long. CDR3 coding DNA: TGTGCCAGCAGCTTGGTTGGGAGTTCGACTGAAGCTTTCTTT. The encoded protein is CASSLVGSSTEAFF.